These 19 T cell receptor beta chains were all obtained from the same sample, sequenced in a study of control samples from healthy donors and cancer patients. Sequencing used immunoSEQ multiplex PCR; TCRdb keeps in-frame clones, though not all of them. This table has 75,000 to 100,000 clones, about 90% appearing once. Sequences were obtained from blood. These receptors were collected from a man between 45 and 60 years old in good health.

CDR3 amino acids: CASRTGANTEAFF. CDR3 nucleotides: TGTGCCAGTAGGACAGGGGCTAACACTGAAGCTTTCTTT. J is TRBJ1-1 and V is TRBV19, with 8 positions matching TRBD1. The V segment lost 6 bases and the J segment 2 bases; nucleotides outside the gene matches: 2. The CDR3 has 13 residues. From germline, CDR1 is LNHDA and CDR2 SQIVND (reference sequence).

The rearrangement uses TRBV5-1 and TRBJ2-4; the match to TRBD2 covers 16 bases. Trimming at V came to 4 bases and at J to 8 bases, leaving 6 bases not matched to a gene. The CDR3 covers 16 residues. The germline CDR1 and CDR2 sequences are SGHRS and YFSETQ. The CDR3 DNA follows: TGCGCCAGCAGCCCGGGACTAGCGGGGGGGCTTGACATTCAGTACTTC. It translates to CASSPGLAGGLDIQYF.

The chain joins TRBV7-2 to TRBJ2-7, with D unclear. The CDR3 runs 15 residues. The germline V and J ends were trimmed by 11 bases and 2 bases, with 22 bases remaining between them. CDR1 and CDR2 from the germline V gene are SGHTA and FQGNSA. CDR3 DNA sequence: TGTGCCGTGTACTTTTTGGGGTCGTCCCCCTACGAGCAGTACTTC. Translation gives CAVYFLGSSPYEQYF.

V gene TRBV27 combines with J gene TRBJ2-1; D may be TRBD1 (5 bases). Trimming removed 7 bases at V and 10 bases at J, with 17 bases between. The CDR3 consists of 13 residues. Germline CDR1 is MNHEY and CDR2 is SMNVEV (reference sequence). The CDR3: CASTQVGAWEQFF. CDR3 DNA sequence: TGTGCCAGCACCCAGGTTGGGGCGTGGGAGCAGTTCTTC.

The chain is built from TRBV10-2 and TRBJ1-4, with 8 bases matching TRBD1. J was trimmed by 10 bases and V by 5 bases; bases with no gene match: 15. Germline values: CDR1 WSHSY, CDR2 SAAADI. The CDR3 is 16 residues long. The CDR3 bases are TGCGCCAGCAGTAATATAGGACAGGGCGGTGATGGAAAACTGTTTTTT. Amino acid sequence: CASSNIGQGGDGKLFF.

The V and J genes are TRBV19 and TRBJ2-5; perhaps TRBD1 as D (6 bases). This CDR3 is 16 amino acids long. Trimming stripped 5 bases from V and 1 base from J, with 17 bases between. The germline V gene has CDR1 LNHDA and CDR2 SQIVND (reference sequence). The CDR3 nucleotides are TGTGCCAGTAGTTTCACTATGGGGACATCCCAAGAGACCCAGTACTTC. It codes for CASSFTMGTSQETQYF.

This clone was recorded only once. This chain joins TRBV5-6 and TRBJ1-3; D remains ambiguous. The CDR3 totals 15 residues. The V end was cut by 3 bases, the J end by 2 bases, with 12 bases between. Looked up from germline, CDR1 is SGHDT and CDR2 is YYEEEE. The CDR3 coding sequence is TGTGCCAGCAGCTCCTTGGGTTCACCTGGAAACACCATATATTTT. Its translation: CASSSLGSPGNTIYF.

The rearrangement joins TRBV11-2 to TRBJ1-1; D might be TRBD1 (6 bases). CDR3 size: 15 residues. V lost 1 base to trimming and J lost 6 bases, with 15 bases between them. Germline V gene data show CDR1 as SGHAT and CDR2 as FQNNGV. The CDR3 spells CASSLVGGVGAEAFF. The CDR3 DNA is TGTGCCAGCAGCTTAGTAGGGGGTGTTGGAGCTGAAGCTTTCTTT. The complete variable domain, with remaining parts taken from reference TRBV11-2 and TRBJ1-1, reads EAGVAQSPRYKIIEKRQSVAFWCNPISGHATLYWYQQILGQGPKLLIQFQNNGVVDDSQLPKDRFSAERLKGVDSTLKIQPAKLEDSAVYLCASSLVGGVGAEAFFGQGTRLTVV.

V and J are TRBV10-3 and TRBJ1-4; 9 bases match TRBD1. Unmatched junction bases numbered 9, after V lost 3 bases and J lost 4 bases. CDR3 size: 17 residues. Germline lookup yields CDR1 ENHRY and CDR2 SYGVKD. The DNA for the CDR3 is TGTGCCATCAGTGACAAAGACAGGGGGGTCGATAATGAAAAACTGTTTTTT. Residues: CAISDKDRGVDNEKLFF.

The V and J genes are TRBV13 and TRBJ2-7, with 8 bases identical to TRBD1. Germline loops: CDR1 PRHDT, CDR2 FYEKMQ (reference sequence). The CDR3 spans 15 residues. V trimming: 5 bases; J trimming: 2 bases; junction bases outside the gene matches: 8. The CDR3 nucleotides read TGTGCCAGCAGCGCACGCGGGACAGGCGCCTACGAGCAGTACTTC. The encoded protein is CASSARGTGAYEQYF. The full variable domain, its missing parts supplied by reference TRBV13 and TRBJ2-7, is AAGVIQSPRHLIKEKRETATLKCYPIPRHDTVYWYQQGPGQDPQFLISFYEKMQSDKGSIPDRFSAQQFSDYHSELNMSSLELGDSALYFCASSARGTGAYEQYFGPGTRLTVT.

This clone was counted only a few times. The chain couples TRBV19 to TRBJ1-5; D is ambiguous. The germline V and J ends were trimmed by 3 bases and 6 bases, with 12 bases remaining between them. The CDR3 extends over 14 amino acids. The V gene's germline CDR1 is LNHDA and CDR2 SQIVND (reference sequence). CDR3 DNA: TGTGCCAGTAGTATTCGGGGTATCGGTCAGCCCCAGCATTTT. This encodes CASSIRGIGQPQHF.

V is TRBV5-6 and J is TRBJ1-2, with TRBD1 matching over 7 bases. Germline loops: CDR1 SGHDT, CDR2 YYEEEE. This CDR3 is 15 amino acids long. V trimming: 2 bases; J trimming: 2 bases; junction bases outside the gene matches: 6. CDR3 DNA: TGTGCCAGCAGCTTCGCATGGGACAGCAACTATGGCTACACCTTC. Translation gives CASSFAWDSNYGYTF.

This clone was seen only a few times. The genes are TRBV14 and TRBJ1-2, with 9 bases identical to TRBD1. The CDR3 sequence is 17 residues long. Per the germline V gene, CDR1 is SGHDN and CDR2 is FVKESK. After removal of 3 bases from V and 0 bases from J, the junction contained 8 bases not matched to a gene. CDR3 DNA sequence: TGTGCCAGCAGCCACCGGGGACAGGGAGTTTCTAACTATGGCTACACCTTC. Amino acid sequence: CASSHRGQGVSNYGYTF.

The gene calls are TRBV5-1 and TRBJ2-5, with 8 bases that match TRBD2. This CDR3 spans 15 amino acids. V shed 1 base, J shed 3 bases, and the junction held 5 bases outside the gene matches. Germline V gene sequence: CDR1 SGHRS, CDR2 YFSETQ. The CDR3 coding sequence is TGCGCCAGCAGCTTGCTACTAGCGGACGAAGAGACCCAGTACTTC. It codes for CASSLLLADEETQYF.

The J gene is TRBJ1-6, the V gene TRBV6-4; 8 bases match TRBD1. V shed 11 bases and J 2 bases; nucleotides not matched to a gene: 5. The CDR3 runs to 14 residues. The germline gives CDR1 MRHNA, CDR2 SNTAGT. The chain's CDR3 is CAGQGAPYNSPLHF. Written as DNA, the CDR3 is TGTGCCGGGCAGGGGGCCCCCTATAATTCACCCCTCCACTTT.

The chain is built from TRBV25-1 and TRBJ1-6; 7 bases align to TRBD1. After removal of 4 bases from V and 0 bases from J, the junction contained 3 bases not matched to a gene. The length of the CDR3 is 16 residues. Germline values: CDR1 MGHDK, CDR2 SYGVNS. The CDR3 nucleotides read TGTGCCAGCAGTGGAAGGGACAGCTCCTATAATTCACCCCTCCACTTT. It is translated as CASSGRDSSYNSPLHF.

This clone appeared a single time. The gene calls are TRBV7-9 and TRBJ2-7, with D possibly being TRBD2 (6 bases). Trimming took off 4 bases at V and 1 base at J, with 8 bases between the two ends. Germline loops: CDR1 SEHNR, CDR2 FQNEAQ (reference sequence). The CDR3 is 13 amino acids. The CDR3 DNA sequence: TGTGCCAGCAGCTCCGGGGGATCCTACGAGCAGTACTTC. Residues: CASSSGGSYEQYF.

The chain links TRBV7-9 to TRBJ2-7; 10 bases are shared with TRBD1. CDR1 and CDR2 (germline): SEHNR, FQNEAQ (reference sequence). Trimming at V came to 4 bases and at J to 2 bases, leaving 5 bases not matched to a gene. The CDR3 has 15 amino acids. CDR3 in amino acids: CASSSDRGVPYEQYF. The CDR3 DNA reads as TGTGCCAGCAGCTCGGACAGGGGGGTCCCCTACGAGCAGTACTTC.

This clone is a singleton in its sample. J is TRBJ1-2 and V is TRBV2; D is uncertain. V lost 6 bases and J lost 2, with 7 bases in between. Germline V gives CDR1 SNHLY, CDR2 FYNNEI. CDR3 length: 12 amino acids. The CDR3 sequence: CASSSENYGYTF. The CDR3 coding sequence is TGTGCCAGCAGCTCAGAAAACTATGGCTACACCTTC.